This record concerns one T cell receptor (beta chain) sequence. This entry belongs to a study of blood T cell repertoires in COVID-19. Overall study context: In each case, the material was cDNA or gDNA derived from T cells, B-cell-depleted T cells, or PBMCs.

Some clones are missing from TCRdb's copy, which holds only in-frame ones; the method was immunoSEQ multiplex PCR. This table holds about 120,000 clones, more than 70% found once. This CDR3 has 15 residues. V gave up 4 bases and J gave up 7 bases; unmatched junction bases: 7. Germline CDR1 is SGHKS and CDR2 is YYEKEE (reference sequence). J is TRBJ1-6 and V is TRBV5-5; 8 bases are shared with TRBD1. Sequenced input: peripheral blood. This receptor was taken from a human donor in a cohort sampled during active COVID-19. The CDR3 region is CASSQDRVGNSPLHF. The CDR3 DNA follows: TGTGCCAGCAGCCAGGACAGGGTGGGGAATTCACCCCTCCACTTT.